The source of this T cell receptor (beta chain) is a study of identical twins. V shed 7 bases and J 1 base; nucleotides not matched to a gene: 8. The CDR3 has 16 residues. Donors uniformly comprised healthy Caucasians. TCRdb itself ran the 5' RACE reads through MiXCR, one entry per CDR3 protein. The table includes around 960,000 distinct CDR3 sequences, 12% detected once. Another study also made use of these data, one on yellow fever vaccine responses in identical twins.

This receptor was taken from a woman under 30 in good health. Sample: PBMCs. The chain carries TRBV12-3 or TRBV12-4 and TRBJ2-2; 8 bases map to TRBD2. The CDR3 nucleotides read TGTGCCAGCACCCGGGGGGGCAGATTGAACACCGGGGAGCTGTTTTTT. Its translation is CASTRGGRLNTGELFF.